This TCR beta chain was sequenced for a study of shared clonotypes between healthy human individuals. Looking at the study overall: Those who served as donors were a couple of women and a few men between the ages of 18 and 49. Study-wide results and caveats: With a handful of donors compared, 4% to 5% of naive CD4 clonotypes were shared.

Comment on this clone: The antigen is not known.

200 ng DNA, about 30,000 T cell genomes, went into each sorted-subset replicate PCR. Clones were read by immunoSEQ multiplex PCR, and TCRdb kept only the in-frame ones, dropping some. Of roughly 850,000 clones listed, about 96% are singletons. Naivety among CD8 cells was defined by CD45RO negativity and positive CCR7 selection, thereby excluding terminally differentiated effector memory CD45RA+ cells. The donors were all Caucasian adults (living in Nashville, Tennessee). V was trimmed by 1 base and J by 6 bases, leaving 16 bases between them. This CDR3 is built from 16 residues. Germline assignment: CDR1 LNHDA and CDR2 SQIVND (reference sequence).

This chain connects TRBV19 to TRBJ2-1, with D maybe TRBD2 (6 bases). This receptor was obtained from a man aged 25-40 years in good health. Source material: naive CD8+ T cells sorted from blood. For the CDR3, the DNA is TGTGCCAGTAGTATAGCCCTATCGGGAGCAATCAATGAGCAGTTCTTC. Translation: CASSIALSGAINEQFF.